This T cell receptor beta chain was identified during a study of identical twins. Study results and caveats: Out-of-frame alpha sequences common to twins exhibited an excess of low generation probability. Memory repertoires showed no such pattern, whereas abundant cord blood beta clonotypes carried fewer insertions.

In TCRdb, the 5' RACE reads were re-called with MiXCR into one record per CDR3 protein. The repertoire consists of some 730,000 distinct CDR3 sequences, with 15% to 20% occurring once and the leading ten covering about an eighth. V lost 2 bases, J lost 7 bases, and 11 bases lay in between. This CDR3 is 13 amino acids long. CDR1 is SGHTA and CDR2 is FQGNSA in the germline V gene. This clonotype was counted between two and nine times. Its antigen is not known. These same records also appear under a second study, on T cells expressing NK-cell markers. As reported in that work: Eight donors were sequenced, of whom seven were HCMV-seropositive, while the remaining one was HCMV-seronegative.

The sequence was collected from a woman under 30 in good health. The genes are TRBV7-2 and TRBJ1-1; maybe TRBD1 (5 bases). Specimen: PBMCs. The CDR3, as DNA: TGTGCCAGCAGCTTATCCGCGGGGGGTGAAGCTTTCTTT. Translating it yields CASSLSAGGEAFF. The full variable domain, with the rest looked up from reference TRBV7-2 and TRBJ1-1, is GAGVSQSPSNKVTEKGKDVELRCDPISGHTALYWYRQSLGQGLEFLIYFQGNSAPDKSGLPSDRFSAERTGGSVSTLTIQRTQQEDSAVYLCASSLSAGGEAFFGQGTRLTVV.